This T cell receptor (beta chain) came from a study of blood T cell repertoires in COVID-19. About the research overall: Acute and convalescent COVID-19 samples came from the United States, Italy and Spain. The cDNA or gDNA used as material had been derived from T cells, B-cell-depleted T cells, or PBMCs.

Clinical histories supplied by participants themselves formed the basis of cohort assignment. Under the authors' procedure: How many nucleated cells were present was estimated from reference gene primer amplification. Produced via immunoSEQ multiplex PCR; TCRdb's table is partial and in-frame only. V, J and clone size reflect that table, while D and trimming were determined from the DNA. The table records a few hundred thousand clones, 80% to 90% of them present only once. The CDR3 extends over 17 amino acids. Germline values: CDR1 SNHLY, CDR2 FYNNEI. Trimming pared 1 base from V and 0 bases from J, leaving 15 bases between.

This clonotype originated in a woman in her twenties or thirties who had been exposed to COVID-19. The chain joins TRBV2 to TRBJ2-5; no clear D. The material sequenced was PBMCs or T cells enriched from blood (not recorded which). The CDR3 coding sequence is TGTGCCAGCAGTGAAGTCTTTCGTCTAAAAAACCAAGAGACCCAGTACTTC. Protein: CASSEVFRLKNQETQYF. Using reference TRBV2 and TRBJ2-5 for the parts outside the CDR3, the full variable domain is EPEVTQTPSHQVTQMGQEVILRCVPISNHLYFYWYRQILGQKVEFLVSFYNNEISEKSEIFDDQFSVERPDGSNFTLKIRSTKLEDSAMYFCASSEVFRLKNQETQYFGPGTRLLVL.